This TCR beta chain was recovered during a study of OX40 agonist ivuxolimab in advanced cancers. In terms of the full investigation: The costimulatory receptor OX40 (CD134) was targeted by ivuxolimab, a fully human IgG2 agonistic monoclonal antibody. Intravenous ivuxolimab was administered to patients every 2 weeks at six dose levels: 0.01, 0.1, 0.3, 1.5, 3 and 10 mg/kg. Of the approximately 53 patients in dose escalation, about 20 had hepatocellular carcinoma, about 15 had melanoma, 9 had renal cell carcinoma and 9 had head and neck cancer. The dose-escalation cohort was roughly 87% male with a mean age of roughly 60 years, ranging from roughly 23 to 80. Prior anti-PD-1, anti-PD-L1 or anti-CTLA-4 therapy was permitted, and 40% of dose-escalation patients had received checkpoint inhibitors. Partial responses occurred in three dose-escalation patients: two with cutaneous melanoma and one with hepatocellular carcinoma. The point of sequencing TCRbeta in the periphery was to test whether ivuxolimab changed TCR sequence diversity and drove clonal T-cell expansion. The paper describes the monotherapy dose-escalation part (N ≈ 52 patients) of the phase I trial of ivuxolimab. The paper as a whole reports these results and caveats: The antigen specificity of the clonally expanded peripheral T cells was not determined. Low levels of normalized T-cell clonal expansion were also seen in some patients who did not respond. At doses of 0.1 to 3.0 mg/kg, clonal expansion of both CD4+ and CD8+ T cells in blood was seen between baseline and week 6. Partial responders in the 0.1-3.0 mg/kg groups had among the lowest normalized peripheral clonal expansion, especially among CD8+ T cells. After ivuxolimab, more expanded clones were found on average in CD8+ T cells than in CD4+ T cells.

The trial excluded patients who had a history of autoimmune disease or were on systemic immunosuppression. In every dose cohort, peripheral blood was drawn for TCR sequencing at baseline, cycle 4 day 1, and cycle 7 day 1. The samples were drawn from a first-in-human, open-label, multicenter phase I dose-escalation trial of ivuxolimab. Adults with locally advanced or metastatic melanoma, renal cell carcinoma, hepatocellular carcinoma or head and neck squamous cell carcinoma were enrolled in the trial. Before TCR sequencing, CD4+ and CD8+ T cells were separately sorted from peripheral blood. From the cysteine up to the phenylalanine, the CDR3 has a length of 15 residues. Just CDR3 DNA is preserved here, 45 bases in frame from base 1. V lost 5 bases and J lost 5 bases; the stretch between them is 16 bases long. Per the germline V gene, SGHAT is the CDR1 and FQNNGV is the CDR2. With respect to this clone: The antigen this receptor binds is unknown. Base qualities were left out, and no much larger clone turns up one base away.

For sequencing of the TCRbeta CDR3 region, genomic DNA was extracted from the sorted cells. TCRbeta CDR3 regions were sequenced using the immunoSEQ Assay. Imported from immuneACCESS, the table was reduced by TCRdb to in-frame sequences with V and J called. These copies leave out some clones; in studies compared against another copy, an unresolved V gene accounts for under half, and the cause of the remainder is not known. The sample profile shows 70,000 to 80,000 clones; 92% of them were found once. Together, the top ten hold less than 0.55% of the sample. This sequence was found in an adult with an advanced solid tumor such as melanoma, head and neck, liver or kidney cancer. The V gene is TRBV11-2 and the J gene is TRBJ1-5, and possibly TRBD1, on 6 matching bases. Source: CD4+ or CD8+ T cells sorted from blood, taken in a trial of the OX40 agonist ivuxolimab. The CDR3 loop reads CASSPSGGGDQPQHF. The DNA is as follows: TGTGCCAGCAGCCCGTCTGGGGGCGGAGATCAGCCCCAGCATTTT.